This T cell receptor beta chain was documented in a study of blood T cell repertoires in COVID-19. For the study at large: Nucleic acid was either cDNA or gDNA, and it came from T cells, B-cell-depleted T cells, or PBMCs.

Per the original data handling: Estimation of nucleated cell counts was performed using reference gene primer amplification. Clones were read by immunoSEQ multiplex PCR, and TCRdb kept only the in-frame ones, dropping some. For V, J and clone size, that table is used; D and trimming come from the DNA. Among 70,000 or so clones, roughly 80% were seen once, and the ten largest hold roughly 20%. Germline V gene lookup returns CDR1 SGHTA and CDR2 FQGNSA. The V end lost 5 bases, the J end lost 0 bases, and 14 bases lay between the germline ends. There are 15 residues in the CDR3. Sequencing was performed on peripheral blood. The sequence was collected from a human donor in a cohort sampled during active COVID-19. The chain has TRBV7-2 and TRBJ2-7, with D perhaps matching TRBD1 (8 bases). For the CDR3, the DNA is TGTGCCAGCAGCCCGGGGGGACAGGTCTCCTACGAGCAGTACTTC. Translation: CASSPGGQVSYEQYF.